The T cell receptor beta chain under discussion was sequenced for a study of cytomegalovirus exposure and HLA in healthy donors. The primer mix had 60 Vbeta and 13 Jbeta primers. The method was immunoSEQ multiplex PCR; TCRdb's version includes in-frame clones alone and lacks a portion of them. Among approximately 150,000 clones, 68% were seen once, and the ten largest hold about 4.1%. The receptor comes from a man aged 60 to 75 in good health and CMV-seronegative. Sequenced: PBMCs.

CDR3 sequence: CASRHSLYNEQFF. The CDR3 DNA follows: TGCGCCAGCCGACACAGCCTCTACAATGAGCAGTTCTTC. The V and J genes are TRBV4-1 and TRBJ2-1; D unresolved. The CDR3 spans 13 residues. V was pared by 8 bases and J by 3 bases, with 11 bases between. Germline V gene data show CDR1 as MGHRA and CDR2 as YSYEKL.